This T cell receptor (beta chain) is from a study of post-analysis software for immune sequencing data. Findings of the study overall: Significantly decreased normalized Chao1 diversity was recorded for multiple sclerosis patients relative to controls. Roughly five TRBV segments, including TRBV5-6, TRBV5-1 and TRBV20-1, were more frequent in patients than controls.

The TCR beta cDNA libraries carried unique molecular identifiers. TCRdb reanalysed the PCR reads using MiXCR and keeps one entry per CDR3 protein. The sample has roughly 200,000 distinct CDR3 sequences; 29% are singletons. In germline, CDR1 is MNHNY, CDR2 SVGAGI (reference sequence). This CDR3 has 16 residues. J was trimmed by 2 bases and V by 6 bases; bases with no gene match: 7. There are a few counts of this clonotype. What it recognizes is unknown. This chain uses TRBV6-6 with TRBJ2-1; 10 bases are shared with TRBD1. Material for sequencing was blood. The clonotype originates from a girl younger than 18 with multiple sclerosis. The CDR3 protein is CASRGGQGGTYNEQFF. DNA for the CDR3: TGTGCCAGCAGGGGTGGACAGGGGGGAACCTACAATGAGCAGTTCTTC.